These 8 T cell receptor beta chains originate from one sample sequenced in a study of response to subunit inactivated influenza vaccine. TCRdb processed the RT-PCR reads anew with MiXCR; each CDR3 protein has one entry. The sample gives 630,000 or so distinct CDR3 sequences, about a sixth of which show up once; 9.5% to 13% is in the top ten. Here the sequenced sample was PBMCs from blood, taken roughly 12 days after vaccination. These receptors all come from a man aged 50 to 59 who received an inactivated influenza vaccine.

This sequence joins TRBV27 and TRBJ2-7; unclear D gene. The CDR3 has 15 amino acids. V lost 3 bases to trimming and J lost 3 bases, with 15 bases between them. CDR1 and CDR2 (germline): MNHEY, SMNVEV (reference sequence). For the CDR3, the DNA is TGTGCCAGCAGTTTCACCAAGGGAACGTACTACGAGCAGTACTTC. Protein: CASSFTKGTYYEQYF.

The genes are TRBV12-3 or TRBV12-4 and TRBJ2-7; 8 bases align to TRBD1. This CDR3 is built from 14 residues. V was clipped by 5 bases and J by 6 bases; unmatched bases: 9. As DNA, the CDR3 is TGTGCCAGCAGTCCCGAGGACAGGGTGCTCGAGCAGTACTTC. It translates to CASSPEDRVLEQYF.

This clonotype was recorded at least ten times. The chain combines TRBV10-3 with TRBJ2-2, with D unclear. V lost 9 bases to trimming and J lost 4 bases, with 6 bases between them. Germline loops: CDR1 ENHRY, CDR2 SYGVKD. The CDR3 has 11 amino acids. The CDR3 nucleotides read TGTGCCATTAGGGTCACCGGGGAGCTGTTTTTT. Protein sequence: CAIRVTGELFF.

This clonotype was seen a few times. V usage is TRBV4-1 and J usage is TRBJ2-2; 9 positions match TRBD2. This CDR3 region has 17 residues. With V trimmed by 0 bases and J by 7 bases, 9 bases remained unmatched. Germline V CDR1 and CDR2: MGHRA, YSYEKL. In DNA form, the CDR3 reads TGCGCCAGCAGCCAAGATTCCCGCGGGAGGGGTGACGGGGAGCTGTTTTTT. Its protein is CASSQDSRGRGDGELFF.

This clonotype was seen a few times. V usage is TRBV20-1 and J usage is TRBJ2-2; perhaps TRBD2 as D (5 bases). This CDR3 comprises 13 residues. V lost 5 bases and J lost 3, with 10 bases in between. Germline V lookup: CDR1 DFQATT, CDR2 SNEGSKA (reference sequence). The CDR3 sequence: CSAPRTYTGELFF. The DNA for the CDR3 is TGCAGTGCTCCCCGGACTTACACCGGGGAGCTGTTTTTT.

The V call is TRBV15, the J call TRBJ2-4; 10 bases agree with TRBD1. The junction had 8 bases not matched to a gene; V was cut back by 3 bases and J by 3 bases. CDR1 is LNHNV, CDR2 YYDKDF, per germline (reference sequence). The CDR3 length is 17 residues. CDR3 DNA sequence: TGTGCCACCAGCAGGGTGACAGGGGGCGATGGCAAAAACATTCAGTACTTC. Its protein is CATSRVTGGDGKNIQYF.

There are a few counts of this clonotype. The V call is TRBV5-1, the J call TRBJ2-3; tentatively, D is TRBD1 (5 bases). Trimming left V 5 bases short and J 0 bases short, with 13 bases between. This CDR3 contains 15 residues. Looked up from germline, CDR1 is SGHRS and CDR2 is YFSETQ. The CDR3 protein is CASSSDSPSTDTQYF. CDR3 DNA: TGCGCCAGCAGTTCAGACAGCCCTAGCACAGATACGCAGTATTTT.

This clonotype was detected only a few times. The V and J genes are TRBV5-1 and TRBJ2-1, with D hard to call. Germline loops: CDR1 SGHRS, CDR2 YFSETQ. The CDR3 covers 18 residues. V lost 0 bases and J lost 4, with 20 bases in between. The chain's CDR3 is CASSLAPDIWTPYNEQFF. For the CDR3, the DNA is TGCGCCAGCAGCTTGGCCCCCGATATATGGACCCCTTACAATGAGCAGTTCTTC.